These 27 T cell receptor beta chains were all obtained from the same sample, sequenced in a study of CD8 T cells in Susac syndrome. A quantity of about 0.45 to 1 ug RNA underwent reverse transcription using random hexamers. TCRdb used MiXCR to reprocess the immunoSEQ multiplex PCR reads, holding one entry per CDR3 protein. Of 250,000 to 300,000 distinct CDR3 sequences in the sample, 80% to 90% were seen once. Sequencing was carried out using CD8+ T cells from PBMCs. All receptors derive from a human donor with multiple sclerosis.

This chain uses TRBV27 with TRBJ1-5, with TRBD1 matching over 7 bases. CDR3 size: 13 residues. Per germline, CDR1 MNHEY and CDR2 SMNVEV (reference sequence). V lost 6 bases to trimming and J lost 7 bases; unmatched junction nucleotides: 6. The CDR3 protein is CASSQTGYQPQHF. The CDR3 nucleotides are TGTGCCAGCAGCCAGACAGGGTACCAGCCCCAGCATTTT.

The CDR3 loop is CASSLGLAGGPPYEQYF. The DNA of the CDR3 is TGTGCCAGCAGCCTGGGACTAGCGGGAGGCCCCCCCTACGAGCAGTACTTC. This chain links TRBV5-4 with TRBJ2-7; 15 nucleotides match TRBD2. The trim removed 4 bases at V and 2 bases at J, leaving 7 bases unmatched. CDR1 is SGHNT and CDR2 is YYREEE in the germline V gene (reference sequence). This CDR3 comprises 17 residues.

This clonotype was seen just once. The chain has TRBV7-2 and TRBJ2-1; TRBD2 agrees at 10 bases. From germline, CDR1 is SGHTA and CDR2 FQGNSA. The CDR3 has 15 amino acids. Germline trimming cut 6 bases from V and 7 bases from J; bases unmatched to any gene: 9. The CDR3 loop reads CASSRASGRVNEQFF. DNA of the CDR3: TGTGCCAGCAGTCGCGCTAGCGGGAGAGTTAATGAGCAGTTCTTC.

The chain is built from TRBV6-1 and TRBJ2-6; tentatively, D is TRBD2 (6 bases). Between the trimmed V and J ends, which lost 5 bases and 0 bases, there was a span of 14 bases. The germline V gene encodes CDR1 MNHNS and CDR2 SASEGT. This CDR3 contains 17 residues. Here the CDR3 DNA reads TGTGCCAGCAGTCTTGGGGGAGGAAGCTCTGGGGCCAACGTCCTGACTTTC. Protein: CASSLGGGSSGANVLTF.

This clonotype appeared a few times. The genes are TRBV6-1 and TRBJ2-1; 9 bases line up with TRBD2. Germline CDR1 and CDR2: MNHNS and SASEGT. The CDR3 sequence is 15 residues long. The ends lost 6 bases at V and 6 bases at J; junction bases unmatched: 9. The CDR3 here is CASSLGREGGNEQFF. The CDR3 bases are TGTGCCAGCAGCCTAGGGCGGGAGGGCGGCAATGAGCAGTTCTTC.

The J gene is TRBJ1-1, the V gene TRBV15; D is unresolved. Germline V lookup: CDR1 LNHNV, CDR2 YYDKDF (reference sequence). The germline V and J ends were trimmed by 3 bases and 0 bases, with 8 bases remaining between them. This CDR3 has 14 residues. The CDR3 is CATSSKGLNTEAFF. In DNA form, the CDR3 reads TGTGCCACCAGCAGTAAAGGTTTGAACACTGAAGCTTTCTTT.

The V call is TRBV10-2, the J call TRBJ2-1; the match to TRBD2 covers 8 bases. Germline CDR1 is WSHSY and CDR2 is SAAADI. The V and J ends lost 9 bases and 4 bases, in that order; junction bases with no gene match: 5. This CDR3 region has 13 residues. The chain's CDR3 is CASGTRPYNEQFF. For the CDR3, the DNA is TGCGCCAGTGGGACTAGACCTTACAATGAGCAGTTCTTC.

J is TRBJ2-7 and V is TRBV9; 12 nucleotides agree with TRBD2. Germline V gene lookup returns CDR1 SGDLS and CDR2 YYNGEE. CDR3 size: 14 residues. The V gene end was trimmed by 2 bases and the J gene end by 7 bases; junction bases not matched to a gene: 4. CDR3 DNA: TGTGCCAGCAGCGTCAAGACTAGCGGGAGTGAGCAGTACTTC. Translated: CASSVKTSGSEQYF. The full variable domain, in which reference TRBV9 and TRBJ2-7 provide the parts outside the CDR3, is DSGVTQTPKHLITATGQRVTLRCSPRSGDLSVYWYQQSLDQGLQFLIQYYNGEERAKGNILERFSAQQFPDLHSELNLSSLELGDSALYFCASSVKTSGSEQYFGPGTRLTVT.

The chain has TRBV4-2 and TRBJ2-1; D unclear. V shed 3 bases and J shed 9 bases, with 15 bases lying between them. The CDR3 is made up of 14 amino acids. Germline CDR1 LGHNA, CDR2 YNFKEQ. Here the CDR3 reads CASSQDWGSVEQFF. As DNA, the CDR3 is TGTGCCAGCAGCCAGGATTGGGGATCGGTTGAGCAGTTCTTC.

The CDR3 here is CASSRGGGAGLRGTYEQYF. The CDR3 DNA follows: TGTGCCAGCAGCCGGGGCGGTGGAGCGGGCCTTAGAGGGACCTACGAGCAGTACTTC. The chain uses TRBV14 and TRBJ2-7; maybe TRBD2 (6 bases). The CDR3 totals 19 residues. Germline-derived CDR1 and CDR2 are SGHDN and FVKESK. With 4 bases removed from V and 2 bases from J, the gap between germline ends came to 27 bases.

This chain's CDR3 is CASSQPMNTEAFF. CDR3 nucleotides: TGCGCCAGCAGCCAACCCATGAACACTGAAGCTTTCTTT. The chain carries TRBV4-1 and TRBJ1-1; D gene ambiguous. Germline V gene lookup returns CDR1 MGHRA and CDR2 YSYEKL. V lost 2 bases to trimming and J lost 0 bases, with 4 bases between them. The CDR3 has 13 residues.

This chain links TRBV7-3 with TRBJ1-3, with unresolved D. V was clipped by 2 bases and J by 5 bases, with 16 bases between them. CDR1 is SGHTA and CDR2 is FQGTGA in the germline V gene. The CDR3 covers 16 residues. This chain's CDR3 is CASSLGVGSRRNTIYF. The CDR3 nucleotides read TGTGCCAGCAGCTTAGGGGTCGGCAGCCGGAGAAACACCATATATTTT.

This chain connects TRBV7-9 to TRBJ2-7, with TRBD1 matching 11 bases. The CDR3 has 15 residues. CDR1 SEHNR and CDR2 FQNEAQ come from the germline V gene (reference sequence). The V segment lost 1 base and the J segment 3 bases; nucleotides outside the gene matches: 2. This CDR3 is CASSLGTGGLYEQYF. In DNA, the CDR3 is TGTGCCAGCAGCTTAGGGACAGGGGGCCTCTACGAGCAGTACTTC.

This chain uses TRBV2 with TRBJ2-1; TRBD2 matches at 11 bases. The CDR3 totals 14 residues. With V trimmed by 5 bases and J by 7 bases, 4 bases remained unmatched. Germline V gene data show CDR1 as SNHLY and CDR2 as FYNNEI. The CDR3 DNA is TGTGCCAGCAGTCCGGGACTAGCGGAAAATGAGCAGTTCTTC. Translated, it gives CASSPGLAENEQFF.

The chain links TRBV28 to TRBJ1-1; 10 bases map to TRBD1. The junction had 9 bases not matched to a gene; V was cut back by 7 bases and J by 7 bases. This CDR3 is built from 14 residues. Germline V gene sequence: CDR1 MDHEN, CDR2 SYDVKM. CDR3 residues: CASNPGQGTNEAFF. The CDR3 bases are TGTGCCAGCAATCCGGGACAGGGGACGAATGAAGCTTTCTTT. Combining the CDR3 with reference TRBV28 and TRBJ1-1 gives the whole variable domain DVKVTQSSRYLVKRTGEKVFLECVQDMDHENMFWYRQDPGLGLRLIYFSYDVKMKEKGDIPEGYSVSREKKERFSLILESASTNQTSMYLCASNPGQGTNEAFFGQGTRLTVV.

V and J are TRBV29-1 and TRBJ2-7; 7 nucleotides agree with TRBD1. Germline trimming cut 7 bases from V and 5 bases from J; bases unmatched to any gene: 17. The V gene's germline CDR1 is SQVTM and CDR2 ANQGSEA. The CDR3 loop spans 15 amino acids. In DNA form, the CDR3 reads TGCAGCGCCGGCCCTTCGACAGGGATCTTCCACGAGCAGTACTTC. It codes for CSAGPSTGIFHEQYF.

V gene TRBV18 combines with J gene TRBJ1-1, with D possibly TRBD1 on 6 matching bases. CDR3 length: 13 amino acids. Trimming stripped 2 bases from V and 6 bases from J, with 10 bases between. Germline values: CDR1 KGHSH, CDR2 LQKENI. The CDR3 loop is CASSPAQGAEAFF. The CDR3 DNA reads TGTGCCAGCTCACCAGCACAGGGTGCTGAAGCTTTCTTT.

The chain is built from TRBV7-9 and TRBJ2-1, with unresolved D. CDR1 and CDR2 from the germline V gene are SEHNR and FQNEAQ (reference sequence). Between the trimmed V and J ends, which lost 5 bases and 2 bases, there was a span of 22 bases. The CDR3 has 18 amino acids. CDR3 loop: CASSPSFLGAGAYNEQFF. The CDR3 region has the DNA TGTGCCAGCAGCCCTTCTTTTTTGGGCGCTGGTGCCTACAATGAGCAGTTCTTC.

The J gene is TRBJ2-7, the V gene TRBV5-1, with D perhaps TRBD1 (6 bases). The CDR3 runs to 14 residues. V lost 3 bases to trimming and J lost 0 bases, with 10 bases between them. CDR1 is SGHRS, CDR2 YFSETQ, per germline. CDR3 loop: CASSYDRSSYEQYF. The CDR3 DNA reads as TGCGCCAGCAGCTATGACAGGAGCTCCTACGAGCAGTACTTC.

The chain has TRBV7-9 and TRBJ1-1; tentative D call: TRBD1 (5 bases). CDR1 is SEHNR and CDR2 is FQNEAQ in the germline V gene (reference sequence). The CDR3 covers 15 residues. Trimming removed 5 bases at V and 0 bases at J, with 13 bases between. The CDR3 sequence: CASSPRRVMNTEAFF. The CDR3 DNA is TGTGCCAGCAGCCCCCGCAGGGTCATGAACACTGAAGCTTTCTTT.

The chain joins TRBV4-1 to TRBJ1-2, with D possibly matching TRBD1 (5 bases). This CDR3 is 14 amino acids long. Between the trimmed V and J ends, which lost 2 bases and 6 bases, there was a span of 13 bases. Germline CDR1 and CDR2: MGHRA and YSYEKL. DNA for the CDR3: TGCGCCAGCAGCCAACAGGGCAGGCGGCATGGCTACACCTTC. Translating it yields CASSQQGRRHGYTF.

The V and J genes are TRBV10-3 and TRBJ1-2; D is uncertain. The CDR3 spans 12 residues. Germline CDR1 and CDR2: ENHRY and SYGVKD. Trimming removed 0 bases at V and 6 bases at J, with 5 bases between. This chain's CDR3 is CAISESINGYTF. CDR3 DNA: TGTGCCATCAGTGAGTCGATAAATGGCTACACCTTC.

This chain uses TRBV20-1 with TRBJ2-7; possibly TRBD1 or TRBD2 for D (5 bases each). The CDR3 extends over 15 amino acids. CDR1 and CDR2 (germline): DFQATT, SNEGSKA (reference sequence). Trimming left V 0 bases short and J 3 bases short, with 15 bases between. The CDR3 spells CSARDYGGENYEQYF. The CDR3 DNA reads TGCAGTGCTAGAGATTATGGGGGAGAGAACTACGAGCAGTACTTC.

V gene TRBV7-2 combines with J gene TRBJ2-1; 9 nucleotides line up with TRBD2. Trimming cost V 2 bases and J 5 bases; bases outside gene matches: 13. The CDR3 totals 18 residues. Germline loops: CDR1 SGHTA, CDR2 FQGNSA. This CDR3 reads CASSLRGGRAYLDNEQFF. DNA of the CDR3: TGTGCCAGCAGCTTAAGGGGCGGGAGGGCGTATCTGGACAATGAGCAGTTCTTC.

This chain links TRBV7-8 with TRBJ1-5; 10 positions match TRBD1. CDR3 length: 16 amino acids. After removal of 4 bases from V and 8 bases from J, the junction contained 11 bases not matched to a gene. Germline CDR1 reads SGHVS; CDR2 reads FQNEAQ. CDR3 sequence reads: CASSSSRDRGTKPQHF. CDR3 sequence (DNA): TGTGCCAGCAGCTCGAGTCGGGACAGGGGCACAAAGCCCCAGCATTTT.

The V call is TRBV5-6, the J call TRBJ2-7, with 12 bases that match TRBD2. The CDR3 is made up of 16 amino acids. V lost 7 bases to trimming and J lost 6 bases; unmatched junction nucleotides: 14. The germline CDR1 and CDR2 sequences are SGHDT and YYEEEE. CDR3 DNA: TGTGCCAGCCGCCGGGGAACTAGCGGGAGGATACGCGAGCAGTACTTC. Protein sequence: CASRRGTSGRIREQYF.

DNA of the CDR3: TGTGCCAGCAGCGTAGCTGGGGAGGTCAGCTACACCGGGGAGCTGTTTTTT. This gives the protein CASSVAGEVSYTGELFF. The chain links TRBV9 to TRBJ2-2, with a possible D match to TRBD2 (6 bases). Deletions cut 0 bases from V and 3 bases from J, with 15 bases between. This CDR3 spans 17 amino acids. Germline V gives CDR1 SGDLS, CDR2 YYNGEE. The full variable domain, completed using reference TRBV9 and TRBJ2-2, is DSGVTQTPKHLITATGQRVTLRCSPRSGDLSVYWYQQSLDQGLQFLIQYYNGEERAKGNILERFSAQQFPDLHSELNLSSLELGDSALYFCASSVAGEVSYTGELFFGEGSRLTVL.